A selection of T cell receptor beta chains follows, all from one sample in a study of technical replicates of blood from several donors. The protocol was immunoSEQ multiplex PCR, while the TCRdb copy is restricted to in-frame clones and leaves out a portion. The sample has some 14,000 clones, around four fifths seen once. Source material: PBMCs. Receptors were obtained from a human donor in good health. CDR3s include the opening cysteine and the closing phenylalanine or tryptophan. D genes are given only for firm matches. Not every row has a clone size; where given, it reads once, few, many or a size class.

d_gene: -; len: 14; v_gene: TRBV7-9; j_gene: TRBJ2-7; abundance: -; CDR3aa: CASSRTGTNYEQYF
d_gene: TRBD1; len: 14; v_gene: TRBV6-5; j_gene: TRBJ2-7; abundance: -; CDR3aa: CASSFRDRGYEQYF
d_gene: TRBD2; len: 17; v_gene: TRBV7-6; j_gene: TRBJ2-1; abundance: -; CDR3aa: CASSYFGEAGGGNEQFF
d_gene: TRBD1; len: 16; v_gene: TRBV6-6; j_gene: TRBJ1-2; abundance: -; CDR3aa: CASSYSTGLMDYGYTF
d_gene: -; len: 13; v_gene: TRBV9; j_gene: TRBJ1-5; abundance: -; CDR3aa: CASSAGGYQPQHF
d_gene: TRBD1; len: 17; v_gene: TRBV11-3; j_gene: TRBJ2-7; abundance: once; CDR3aa: CASSLSSGTGDSYEQYF
d_gene: -; len: 13; v_gene: TRBV7-8; j_gene: TRBJ1-2; abundance: few; CDR3aa: CASSPRGDYGYTF
d_gene: -; len: 15; v_gene: TRBV5-1; j_gene: TRBJ2-5; abundance: -; CDR3aa: CASSLGSPGPETQYF
d_gene: TRBD1; len: 14; v_gene: TRBV6-5; j_gene: TRBJ1-1; abundance: -; CDR3aa: CASSSRTGGIEAFF
d_gene: -; len: 13; v_gene: TRBV29-1; j_gene: TRBJ2-5; abundance: -; CDR3aa: CSTEADFGETQYF
d_gene: -; len: 13; v_gene: TRBV18; j_gene: TRBJ1-1; abundance: -; CDR3aa: CASSPLGDTEAFF
d_gene: -; len: 17; v_gene: TRBV7-2; j_gene: TRBJ2-4; abundance: -; CDR3aa: CASSHGTASLAKNIQYF
d_gene: -; len: 14; v_gene: TRBV5-1; j_gene: TRBJ1-4; abundance: -; CDR3aa: CASSLDGLNEKLFF
d_gene: TRBD2; len: 13; v_gene: TRBV30; j_gene: TRBJ2-3; abundance: -; CDR3aa: CAWSVAGGATQYF
d_gene: TRBD1; len: 15; v_gene: TRBV28; j_gene: TRBJ1-1; abundance: -; CDR3aa: CASRTGGESNTEAFF
d_gene: TRBD1; len: 15; v_gene: TRBV5-6; j_gene: TRBJ1-2; abundance: once; CDR3aa: CASSPGQAAGYGYTF
d_gene: TRBD1; len: 16; v_gene: TRBV5-1; j_gene: TRBJ2-3; abundance: -; CDR3aa: CASSSGQGGSTDTQYF
d_gene: -; len: 16; v_gene: TRBV2; j_gene: TRBJ2-3; abundance: -; CDR3aa: CASSGPWNRDTDTQYF
d_gene: -; len: 13; v_gene: TRBV12-1; j_gene: TRBJ1-3; abundance: -; CDR3aa: CASIHRVGNTIYF
d_gene: TRBD1; len: 11; v_gene: TRBV29-1; j_gene: TRBJ2-7; abundance: -; CDR3aa: CSVVTGYEQYF
d_gene: -; len: 14; v_gene: TRBV19; j_gene: TRBJ1-2; abundance: -; CDR3aa: CASTQGEGVSGYTF
d_gene: TRBD2; len: 16; v_gene: TRBV5-1; j_gene: TRBJ2-1; abundance: -; CDR3aa: CASSLGLAGGVNEQFF
d_gene: TRBD1; len: 15; v_gene: TRBV11-2; j_gene: TRBJ2-1; abundance: -; CDR3aa: CASSIRDRGYNEQFF
d_gene: -; len: 11; v_gene: TRBV30; j_gene: TRBJ2-5; abundance: -; CDR3aa: CAWLEGQTQYF
d_gene: TRBD2; len: 18; v_gene: TRBV19; j_gene: TRBJ2-7; abundance: -; CDR3aa: CASSIRYGGGGSSHEQYF
d_gene: -; len: 14; v_gene: TRBV18; j_gene: TRBJ2-5; abundance: -; CDR3aa: CASSPPGGGETQYF
d_gene: TRBD1; len: 15; v_gene: TRBV15; j_gene: TRBJ1-1; abundance: -; CDR3aa: CATSRGGTGNTEAFF
d_gene: -; len: 16; v_gene: TRBV28; j_gene: TRBJ2-3; abundance: -; CDR3aa: CASSPRQRLITDTQYF
d_gene: -; len: 14; v_gene: TRBV25-1; j_gene: TRBJ2-2; abundance: -; CDR3aa: CASTPSTGTGELFF
d_gene: -; len: 14; v_gene: TRBV5-5; j_gene: TRBJ1-1; abundance: once; CDR3aa: CASSLHQGRTEAFF
d_gene: -; len: 13; v_gene: TRBV6-5; j_gene: TRBJ1-4; abundance: -; CDR3aa: CASSRGVGEKLFF
d_gene: TRBD1; len: 15; v_gene: TRBV6-1; j_gene: TRBJ1-2; abundance: once; CDR3aa: CASRAWDRGQDGYTF
d_gene: TRBD2; len: 14; v_gene: TRBV2; j_gene: TRBJ2-7; abundance: -; CDR3aa: CASSRTSGPYEQYF
d_gene: -; len: 17; v_gene: TRBV7-6; j_gene: TRBJ2-2; abundance: -; CDR3aa: CASSLEGGTANTGELFF
d_gene: -; len: 16; v_gene: TRBV28; j_gene: TRBJ1-1; abundance: -; CDR3aa: CASSRSRFSEGTEAFF
d_gene: -; len: 13; v_gene: TRBV19; j_gene: TRBJ2-5; abundance: -; CDR3aa: CASSIGDSETQYF
d_gene: -; len: 15; v_gene: TRBV11-2; j_gene: TRBJ2-1; abundance: -; CDR3aa: CASSSGDRQYNEQFF
d_gene: TRBD2; len: 16; v_gene: TRBV4-1; j_gene: TRBJ2-5; abundance: -; CDR3aa: CASSQGLADLQETQYF
d_gene: TRBD2; len: 14; v_gene: TRBV7-6; j_gene: TRBJ2-5; abundance: -; CDR3aa: CASSFASGEETQYF
d_gene: TRBD2; len: 15; v_gene: TRBV9; j_gene: TRBJ2-7; abundance: -; CDR3aa: CASSSTGTSLGEQYF
d_gene: -; len: 13; v_gene: TRBV2; j_gene: TRBJ2-5; abundance: -; CDR3aa: CASSEVLRGTQYF